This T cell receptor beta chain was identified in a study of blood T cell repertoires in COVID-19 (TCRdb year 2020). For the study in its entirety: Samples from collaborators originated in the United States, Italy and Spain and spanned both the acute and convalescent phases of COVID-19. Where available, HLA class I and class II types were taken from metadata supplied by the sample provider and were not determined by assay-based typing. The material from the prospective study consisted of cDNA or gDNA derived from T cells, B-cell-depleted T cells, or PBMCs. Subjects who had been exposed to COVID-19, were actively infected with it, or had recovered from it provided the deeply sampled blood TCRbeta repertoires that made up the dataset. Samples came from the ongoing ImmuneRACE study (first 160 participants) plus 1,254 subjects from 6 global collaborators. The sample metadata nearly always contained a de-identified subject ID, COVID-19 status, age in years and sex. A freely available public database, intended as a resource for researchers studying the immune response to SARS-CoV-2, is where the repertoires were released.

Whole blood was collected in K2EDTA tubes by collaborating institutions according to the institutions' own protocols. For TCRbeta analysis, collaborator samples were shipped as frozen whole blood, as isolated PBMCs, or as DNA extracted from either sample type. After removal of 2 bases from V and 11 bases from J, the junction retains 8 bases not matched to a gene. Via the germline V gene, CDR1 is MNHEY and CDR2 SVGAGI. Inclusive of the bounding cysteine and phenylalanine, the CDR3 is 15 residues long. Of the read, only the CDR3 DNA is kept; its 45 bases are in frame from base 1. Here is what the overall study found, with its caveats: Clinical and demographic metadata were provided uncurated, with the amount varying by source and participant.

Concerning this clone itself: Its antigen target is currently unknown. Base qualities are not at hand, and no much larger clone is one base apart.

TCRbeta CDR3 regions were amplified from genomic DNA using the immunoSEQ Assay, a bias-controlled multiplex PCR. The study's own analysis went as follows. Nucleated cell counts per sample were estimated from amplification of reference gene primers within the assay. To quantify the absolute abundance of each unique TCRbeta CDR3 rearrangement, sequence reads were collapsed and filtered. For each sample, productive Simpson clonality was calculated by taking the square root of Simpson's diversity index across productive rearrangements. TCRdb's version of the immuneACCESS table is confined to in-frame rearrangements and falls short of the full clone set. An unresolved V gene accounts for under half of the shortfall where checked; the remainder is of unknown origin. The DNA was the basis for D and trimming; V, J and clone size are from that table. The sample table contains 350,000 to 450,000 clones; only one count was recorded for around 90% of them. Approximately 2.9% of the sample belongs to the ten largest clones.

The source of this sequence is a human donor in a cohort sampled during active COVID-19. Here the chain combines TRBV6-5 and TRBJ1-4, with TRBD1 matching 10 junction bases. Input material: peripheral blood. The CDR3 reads CASSYLGQGELKLFF. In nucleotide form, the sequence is TGTGCCAGCAGTTACCTCGGACAGGGGGAGCTGAAACTGTTTTTT.